The source of this TCR beta chain is a study of regulatory T cells in long-lasting Graves disease. Study-wide background: Persistent cases took antithyroid drugs over 5 years and stayed TSH receptor antibody positive.

The study's findings and limits: A greater number of public clonotypes (2,741) was shared by persistent patients than by new patients (roughly 930). Having only a small sample size may have limited accuracy.

The time point here: persistent/refractory GD, antithyroid drugs over 5 years with positive TRAb. PBMCs provided the RNA from which the TCR library was made. Many counts were recorded for this clonotype. Its specificity is not known. A junction boundary mismatches the germline segment, possibly from a read error. Arm-PCR with iRepertoire HTBI primers amplified the CDR3 regions for these TCR beta libraries. Each CDR3 protein is one row after TCRdb ran MiXCR on the multiplex PCR reads. There are around 460,000 distinct CDR3 sequences in the sample; roughly 23% occur only once, and about 12% lies in the top ten. CDR1 is SGHRS, CDR2 YFSETQ, per germline. The CDR3 is made up of 13 amino acids.

The source of this sequence is a female donor with Graves disease. The chain is built from TRBV5-1 and TRBJ1-1, with D unclear. The sequencing used peripheral blood mononuclear cells (PBMCs), collected when the disease was refractory, from a patient treated with antithyroid drugs. The DNA of the CDR3 is TGTGCCAGCAGTTTTGAGGCAAGGACTGAAGCTTTCTTT. Protein: CASSFEARTEAFF.